This entry describes one T cell receptor beta chain. No antigen is known for it. The authors ran a second PCR of 7 to 11 cycles using a sample-barcoded 5' primer and a J-beta primer mix. TCRdb re-analysed the 5' RACE reads in MiXCR, keeping a single row per CDR3 protein. The sample lists more than 650,000 distinct CDR3 sequences; about 20% were seen once. This entry is derived from a study of blood T cells in healthy people across ages. Per the germline V gene, CDR1 is LGHDT and CDR2 is YNNKEL (reference sequence). The CDR3 extends over 11 amino acids. Sample donors were healthy Caucasian individuals that came from Russia, aged roughly 6 to 95. PBMCs, at least 7 million per sample, were isolated. General study points: Comparison with aged donors showed that long-lived donors had more naive CD4+ cells and higher diversity. No one knew whether donors had CMV, which possibly confounded expanded clonotype changes.

Source material: blood. V gene TRBV3-1 combines with J gene TRBJ2-5; D is unclear. The J call is in doubt because the DNA end fits TRBJ2-1 better. The clonotype originates from a man aged 65 to 79 in good health. The CDR3 region is CASLGGYEQFF. DNA of the CDR3: TGTGCTAGCCTAGGTGGGTATGAGCAGTTCTTC.